This is a list of T cell receptor beta chains from one sample in a study of Ad26.COV2.S vaccination and SARS-CoV-2 variants. Measured with immunoSEQ multiplex PCR; TCRdb has only the in-frame clones, and not every one. The sample includes about 350,000 clones, roughly 84% seen only once; the top ten take 3.3%. Specimen: peripheral blood, collected in a trial of Ad26.COV2.S vaccine versus placebo. The receptors stem from a person between 18 and 65 years old who received the Ad26.COV2.S COVID-19 vaccine or a placebo. Each CDR3 is given with its conserved first and last residue. A D gene is named only where the DNA matches it firmly. Expanded clones get a size class; other rows say once, few or many, or leave the size out.

j_call v_call clone_size d_call cdr3_nt cdr3_aa
TRBJ2-6 TRBV7-9 once . TGTGCCAGCAGCTTAGGGCGGCAGGGGAAGGGCTCTGGGGCCAACGTCCTGACTTTC CASSLGRQGKGSGANVLTF
TRBJ2-3 TRBV3-1/TRBV3-2 . TRBD2 TGTGCCAGCAGCCTGCTAGCGGGAGAGGCCCATACGCAGTATTTT CASSLLAGEAHTQYF
TRBJ1-6 TRBV6-2/TRBV6-3 . TRBD1 TGTGCCAGCAGTTACTCCACGACAGGGAGCTCCTATAATTCACCCCTCCACTTT CASSYSTTGSSYNSPLHF
TRBJ1-4 TRBV7-2 . . TGTGCCAGCAGTAGGACCCCGGACGAAAAACTGTTTTTT CASSRTPDEKLFF
TRBJ2-1 TRBV10-3 . TRBD1 TGTGCCATCAGTGAGTCAGGGACAGGGAGCTCCTACAATGAGCAGTTCTTC CAISESGTGSSYNEQFF
TRBJ2-2 TRBV6-2/TRBV6-3 once . TGTGCCAGCAGTGGGCGAACCGGGGAGCTGTTTTTT CASSGRTGELFF
TRBJ2-7 TRBV19 . . TGTGCCAGTAGGGGAACAGGGTCCTACGAGCAGTACTTC CASRGTGSYEQYF
TRBJ2-1 TRBV25-1 . . TGTGCCGCACGTCGGGCAGGGAGCTCCTACAATGAGCAGTTCTTC CAARRAGSSYNEQFF
TRBJ1-1 TRBV11-2 . TRBD1 TGTGCCAGCAGCTTACGGGGGACAGGGGACACTGAAGCTTTCTTT CASSLRGTGDTEAFF
TRBJ2-1 TRBV5-4 . . TGTGCCAGCAGCCGGAGGGCCCGCAATGAGCAGTTCTTC CASSRRARNEQFF
TRBJ2-1 TRBV12-3/TRBV12-4 . . TGTGCCAGCAGTTCCCGATCCCACAATGAGCAGTTCTTC CASSSRSHNEQFF
TRBJ2-5 TRBV30 . . TGTGCCTGGAGTGGTGGGGGCCGGGAGACCCAGTACTTC CAWSGGGRETQYF
TRBJ2-3 TRBV7-2 . . TGTGCCAGCAGCTTATCGTCCCGGACAAATACGCAGTATTTT CASSLSSRTNTQYF
TRBJ1-6 TRBV28 few . TGTGCCAGCAGTTTTCTAGGATTAAATTCACCCCTCCACTTT CASSFLGLNSPLHF
TRBJ1-6 TRBV5-1 . . TGCGCCAGCAGCGGCAAGGCAGGGGATGGGTCACCCCTCCACTTT CASSGKAGDGSPLHF
TRBJ2-2 TRBV5-1 . TRBD1 TGCGCCAGCAGCCCCCGCAGGGACAGGGCCACCGGGGAGCTGTTTTTT CASSPRRDRATGELFF
TRBJ2-1 TRBV7-2 once TRBD2 TGTGCCAGCAGCCCCTCCGGGACTAGCGGTTACAATGAGCAGTTCTTC CASSPSGTSGYNEQFF
TRBJ2-3 TRBV11-3 few . TGTGCCAGCAGCTTAATGTCCAGAGATACGCAGTATTTT CASSLMSRDTQYF
TRBJ2-1 TRBV5-1 . . TGCGCCAGCAGCTTAACCAGCAGAGATTACAATGAGCAGTTCTTC CASSLTSRDYNEQFF
TRBJ2-7 TRBV9 once TRBD1 TGTGCCAGCAGCATCGGACAGGGGGTGACCTACGAGCAGTACTTC CASSIGQGVTYEQYF
TRBJ1-2 TRBV6-5 . TRBD1 TGTGCCAGCAGTTTCTCAACCGGGACAGCAAACTATGGCTACACCTTC CASSFSTGTANYGYTF
TRBJ2-1 TRBV27 . TRBD1 TGTGCCAGCAGTTTAAGGGGGCAGGGATATGAGCAGTTCTTC CASSLRGQGYEQFF
TRBJ1-1 TRBV28 . . TGTGCCAGCAGTACCTCCACCCCAAGGAACACTGAAGCTTTCTTT CASSTSTPRNTEAFF
TRBJ2-5 TRBV27 . TRBD2 TGTGCCAGCAGTTTAAACTGGGCTAGCGGACGACAAGAGACCCAGTACTTC CASSLNWASGRQETQYF
TRBJ2-5 TRBV6-2/TRBV6-3 . . TGTGCCAGCAGTTCCACACGGGAGACCCAGTACTTC CASSSTRETQYF
TRBJ1-2 TRBV6-5 once . TGTGCCAGCGCGAGGGTCGTCGCTAACTATGGCTACACCTTC CASARVVANYGYTF
TRBJ2-7 TRBV3-1/TRBV3-2 . TRBD1 TGTGCCAGCAGCCAAGTCTGGGGACAGTCCTACGAGCAGTACTTC CASSQVWGQSYEQYF
TRBJ2-7 TRBV7-4 . . TGTGCCAGCAGCTTACACAGGTGGAGCCGTTTTTACGAGCAGTACTTC CASSLHRWSRFYEQYF
TRBJ1-1 TRBV15 . . TGTGCCACCAGCAGAGATGGAGACGGGAACACTGAAGCTTTCTTT CATSRDGDGNTEAFF
TRBJ2-5 TRBV5-1 . . TGCGCCAGCAGCTTTGGTTGGGGCACCGGCGGGTACCAAGAGACCCAGTACTTC CASSFGWGTGGYQETQYF
TRBJ2-3 TRBV2 . TRBD1 TGTGCCAGCAGGTACGGGACAGCTAGCACAGATACGCAGTATTTT CASRYGTASTDTQYF
TRBJ2-2 TRBV13 . . TGTGCCAGCAGCCCGGGGGCGCCGACGTGGGCCGGGGAGCTGTTTTTT CASSPGAPTWAGELFF
TRBJ2-5 TRBV18 . . TGTGCCAGCTCACCACCAGGGTTGAGGGGGCCGGGGACTTCCCCGACCCAGTACTTC CASSPPGLRGPGTSPTQYF
TRBJ2-3 TRBV5-1 . . TGCGCCAGCAGGGTTGGTAGCACAGATACGCAGTATTTT CASRVGSTDTQYF
TRBJ1-5 TRBV18 . . TGTGCCAGCTCACGGACAGCTCAGCCCCAGCATTTT CASSRTAQPQHF
TRBJ2-3 TRBV9 . . TGTGCCAGCAGCGTGACCCGCCGTGCTCTTGGTTGGCAGGGCGACACAGATACGCAGTATTTT CASSVTRRALGWQGDTDTQYF
TRBJ2-7 TRBV28 . TRBD1 TGTGCCAGCAGCCTAACGGGACAGACCTACGAGCAGTACTTC CASSLTGQTYEQYF
TRBJ2-7 TRBV30 . TRBD1 TGTGCCTGGAGTGTATTGGGGGCAGGGGGTGACTACGAGCAGTACTTC CAWSVLGAGGDYEQYF
TRBJ1-5 TRBV19 . TRBD1 TGTGCCAGTAGTCGCCGTCAACCGGGACAGGGGGACCGCAATCAGCCCCAGCATTTT CASSRRQPGQGDRNQPQHF
TRBJ1-2 TRBV6-5 . TRBD1 TGTGCCAGCAGTCGAACCAGGGGGCGCGTAGAGGGCTACACCTTC CASSRTRGRVEGYTF